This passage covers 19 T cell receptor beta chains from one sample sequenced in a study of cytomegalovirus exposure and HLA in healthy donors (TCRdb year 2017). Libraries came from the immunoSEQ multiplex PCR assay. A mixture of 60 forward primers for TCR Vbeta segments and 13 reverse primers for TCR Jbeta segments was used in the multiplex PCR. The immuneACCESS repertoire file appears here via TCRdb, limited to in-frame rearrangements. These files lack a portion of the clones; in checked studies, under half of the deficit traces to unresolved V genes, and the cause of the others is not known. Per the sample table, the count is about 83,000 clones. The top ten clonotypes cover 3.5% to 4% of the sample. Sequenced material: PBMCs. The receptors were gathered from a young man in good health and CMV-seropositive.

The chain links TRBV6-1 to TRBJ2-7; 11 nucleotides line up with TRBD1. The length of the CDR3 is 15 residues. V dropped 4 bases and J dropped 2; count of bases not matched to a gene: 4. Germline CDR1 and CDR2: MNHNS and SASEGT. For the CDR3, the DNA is TGTGCCAGCAGTGCCGGGACAGGGGGAACCTACGAGCAGTACTTC. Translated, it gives CASSAGTGGTYEQYF.

CDR3: CASSPPPDRYGYTF. The CDR3 nucleotides read TGTGCCAGCAGTCCACCCCCGGACAGATATGGCTACACCTTC. This chain connects TRBV28 to TRBJ1-2; D is perhaps TRBD1 (6 bases). The length of the CDR3 is 14 residues. The germline V gene has CDR1 MDHEN and CDR2 SYDVKM. Trimming removed 5 bases from V and 5 bases from J, with 15 bases in between.

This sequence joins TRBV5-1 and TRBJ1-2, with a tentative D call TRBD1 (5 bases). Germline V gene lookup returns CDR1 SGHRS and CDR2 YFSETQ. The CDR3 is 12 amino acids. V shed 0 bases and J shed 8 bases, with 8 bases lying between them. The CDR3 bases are TGCGCCAGCAGCTTGGCACAGGACGGCTACACCTTC. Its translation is CASSLAQDGYTF.

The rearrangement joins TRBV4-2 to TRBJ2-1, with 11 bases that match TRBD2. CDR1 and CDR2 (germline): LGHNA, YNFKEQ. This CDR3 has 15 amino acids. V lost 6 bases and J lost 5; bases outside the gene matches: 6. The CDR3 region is CASSPSGGPDNEQFF. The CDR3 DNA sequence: TGTGCCAGCAGTCCTAGCGGGGGGCCCGACAATGAGCAGTTCTTC.

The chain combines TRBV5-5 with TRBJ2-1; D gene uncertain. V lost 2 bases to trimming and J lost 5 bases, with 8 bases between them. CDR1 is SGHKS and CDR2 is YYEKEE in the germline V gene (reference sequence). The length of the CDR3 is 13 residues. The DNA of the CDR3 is TGTGCCAGCAGCTTCAGCGATGACAATGAGCAGTTCTTC. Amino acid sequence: CASSFSDDNEQFF.

DNA for the CDR3: TGCGCCAGCAGCCATAACGTAGCGGGAGGGCCCGGGAATGAGCAGTTCTTC. Amino acid sequence: CASSHNVAGGPGNEQFF. The V and J genes are TRBV5-1 and TRBJ2-1; 11 bases fit TRBD2. The germline V gene has CDR1 SGHRS and CDR2 YFSETQ. The CDR3 contains 17 residues. With V trimmed by 4 bases and J by 7 bases, 13 bases remained unmatched. The variable domain in full, with the rest retrieved from reference TRBV5-1 and TRBJ2-1, is KAGVTQTPRYLIKTRGQQVTLSCSPISGHRSVSWYQQTPGQGLQFLFEYFSETQRNKGNFPGRFSGRQFSNSRSEMNVSTLELGDSALYLCASSHNVAGGPGNEQFFGPGTRLTVL.

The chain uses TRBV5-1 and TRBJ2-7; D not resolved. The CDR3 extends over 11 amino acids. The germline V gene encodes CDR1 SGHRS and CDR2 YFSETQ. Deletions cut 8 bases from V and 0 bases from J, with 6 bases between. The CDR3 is CASSTSYEQYF. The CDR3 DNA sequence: TGCGCCAGTAGTACCTCCTACGAGCAGTACTTC.

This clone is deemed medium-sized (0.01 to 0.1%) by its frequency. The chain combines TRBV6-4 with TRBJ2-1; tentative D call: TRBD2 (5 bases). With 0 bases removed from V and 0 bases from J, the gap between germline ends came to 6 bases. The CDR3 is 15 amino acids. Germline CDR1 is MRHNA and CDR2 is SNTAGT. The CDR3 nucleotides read TGTGCCAGCAGTGACTCGGCGGGCTCCTACAATGAGCAGTTCTTC. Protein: CASSDSAGSYNEQFF.

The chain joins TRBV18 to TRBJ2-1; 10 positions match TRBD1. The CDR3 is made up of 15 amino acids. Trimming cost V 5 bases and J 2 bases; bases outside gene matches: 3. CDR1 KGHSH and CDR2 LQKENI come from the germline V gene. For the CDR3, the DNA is TGTGCCAGCTCATCGGGGACAGGGGCCTACAATGAGCAGTTCTTC. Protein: CASSSGTGAYNEQFF.

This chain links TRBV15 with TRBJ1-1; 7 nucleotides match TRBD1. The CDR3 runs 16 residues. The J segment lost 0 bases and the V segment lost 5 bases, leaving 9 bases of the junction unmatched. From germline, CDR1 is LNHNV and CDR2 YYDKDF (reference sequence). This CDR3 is CATSPEGAWLNTEAFF. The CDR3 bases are TGTGCCACCAGCCCTGAGGGGGCTTGGCTGAACACTGAAGCTTTCTTT.

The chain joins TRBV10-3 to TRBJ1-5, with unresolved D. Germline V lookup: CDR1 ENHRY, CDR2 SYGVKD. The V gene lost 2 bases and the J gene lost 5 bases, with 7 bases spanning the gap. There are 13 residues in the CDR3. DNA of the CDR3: TGTGCCATCAGTGAGGCCGGGGATCAGCCCCAGCATTTT. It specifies CAISEAGDQPQHF.

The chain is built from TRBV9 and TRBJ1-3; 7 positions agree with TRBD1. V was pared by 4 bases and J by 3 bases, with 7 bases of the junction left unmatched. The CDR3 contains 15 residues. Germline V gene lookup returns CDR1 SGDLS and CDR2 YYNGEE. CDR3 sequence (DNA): TGTGCCAGCAGCCCTTACAGGGGCGTTGGAAACACCATATATTTT. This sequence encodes CASSPYRGVGNTIYF. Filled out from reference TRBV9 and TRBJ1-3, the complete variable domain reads DSGVTQTPKHLITATGQRVTLRCSPRSGDLSVYWYQQSLDQGLQFLIQYYNGEERAKGNILERFSAQQFPDLHSELNLSSLELGDSALYFCASSPYRGVGNTIYFGEGSWLTVV.

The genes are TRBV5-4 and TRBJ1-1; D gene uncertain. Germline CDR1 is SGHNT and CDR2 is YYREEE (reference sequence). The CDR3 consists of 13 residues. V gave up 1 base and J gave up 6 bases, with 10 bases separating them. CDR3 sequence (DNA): TGTGCCAGCAGCTTGCGGTCTGGTCCTGAAGCTTTCTTT. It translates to CASSLRSGPEAFF.

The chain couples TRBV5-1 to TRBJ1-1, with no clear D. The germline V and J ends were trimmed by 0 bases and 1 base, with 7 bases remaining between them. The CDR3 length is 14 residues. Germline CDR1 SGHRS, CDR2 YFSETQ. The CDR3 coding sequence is TGCGCCAGCAGCTTGGACGGGAAGAACACTGAAGCTTTCTTT. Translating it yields CASSLDGKNTEAFF.

The CDR3 region is CASRGTGQNTGELFF. The CDR3 DNA reads as TGTGCCAGCAGAGGGACAGGGCAGAACACCGGGGAGCTGTTTTTT. This chain joins TRBV6-1 and TRBJ2-2; 9 nucleotides line up with TRBD1. Germline trimming cut 6 bases from V and 1 base from J; bases unmatched to any gene: 3. This CDR3 spans 15 amino acids. CDR1 is MNHNS, CDR2 SASEGT, per germline.

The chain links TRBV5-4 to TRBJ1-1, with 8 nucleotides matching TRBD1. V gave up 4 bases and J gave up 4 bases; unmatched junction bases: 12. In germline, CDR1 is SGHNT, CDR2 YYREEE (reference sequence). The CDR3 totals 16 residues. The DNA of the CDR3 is TGTGCCAGCAGCCTAGGAGGGACAGGAGGGAGCACTGAAGCTTTCTTT. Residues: CASSLGGTGGSTEAFF.

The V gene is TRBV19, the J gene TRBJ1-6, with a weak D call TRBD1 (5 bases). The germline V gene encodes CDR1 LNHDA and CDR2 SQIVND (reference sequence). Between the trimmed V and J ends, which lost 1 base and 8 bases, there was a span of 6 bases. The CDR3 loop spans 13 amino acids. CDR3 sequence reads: CASSIGGDSPLHF. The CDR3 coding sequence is TGTGCCAGTAGTATAGGGGGGGATTCACCCCTCCACTTT.

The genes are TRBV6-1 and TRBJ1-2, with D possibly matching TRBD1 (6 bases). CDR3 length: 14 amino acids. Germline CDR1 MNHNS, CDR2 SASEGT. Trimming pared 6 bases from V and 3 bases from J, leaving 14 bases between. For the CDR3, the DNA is TGTGCCAGCAGCCTACTACAGGGCCACTATGGCTACACCTTC. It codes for CASSLLQGHYGYTF.

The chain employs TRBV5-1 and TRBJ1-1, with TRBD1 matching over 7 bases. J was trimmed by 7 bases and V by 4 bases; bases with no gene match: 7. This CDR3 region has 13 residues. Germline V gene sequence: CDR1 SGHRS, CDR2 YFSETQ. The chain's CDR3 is CASSRWTGDEAFF. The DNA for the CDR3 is TGCGCCAGCAGCCGATGGACAGGAGATGAAGCTTTCTTT.